The 18 T cell receptor beta chains presented below share a single source sample, sequenced in a study of neurological immune-mediated disorders. TCRdb recomputed calls from the 5' RACE reads with MiXCR, one row per CDR3 protein. The sample holds 50,000 or so distinct CDR3 sequences, about an eighth seen once. The sequenced sample was PBMCs. The receptors were gathered from a man between 60 and 70 years old in good health.

This clonotype was observed at least ten times. This chain joins TRBV12-3 or TRBV12-4 and TRBJ2-5; 11 nucleotides match TRBD2. The length of the CDR3 is 16 residues. V trimming: 4 bases; J trimming: 2 bases; junction bases outside the gene matches: 6. The CDR3 region is CASSYTSGGPQETQYF. DNA of the CDR3: TGTGCCAGCAGTTATACTAGCGGGGGCCCACAAGAGACCCAGTACTTC.

This clonotype was recorded many times. The chain is built from TRBV29-1 and TRBJ2-3, with D hard to call. Trimming took 0 bases from V and 2 from J, leaving 3 bases between them. CDR1 and CDR2 (germline): SQVTM, ANQGSEA. The CDR3 consists of 12 residues. Here the CDR3 reads CSVEDLTDTQYF. The DNA of the CDR3 is TGCAGCGTTGAAGATCTCACAGATACGCAGTATTTT.

The chain couples TRBV20-1 to TRBJ1-1; D not certain. The V end was cut by 5 bases, the J end by 1 base, with 5 bases between. CDR3 size: 11 residues. Germline CDR1 reads DFQATT; CDR2 reads SNEGSKA (reference sequence). Written as DNA, the CDR3 is TGCAGTGCTGGGAAGAACACTGAAGCTTTCTTT. It yields the protein CSAGKNTEAFF.

The chain recombines TRBV11-2 with TRBJ2-1, with D maybe TRBD2 (7 bases). CDR1 is SGHAT and CDR2 is FQNNGV in the germline V gene. The CDR3 sequence is 15 residues long. V was trimmed by 1 base and J by 4 bases, leaving 11 bases between them. The CDR3 DNA follows: TGTGCCAGCAGCTTAGGGGCGGGGGCTTACAATGAGCAGTTCTTC. This encodes CASSLGAGAYNEQFF.

Ten or more counts support this clonotype. The rearrangement links TRBV7-2 to TRBJ1-1; 10 bases align to TRBD1. Germline trimming cut 5 bases from V and 11 bases from J; bases unmatched to any gene: 14. Germline V gene lookup returns CDR1 SGHTA and CDR2 FQGNSA. This CDR3 spans 15 amino acids. The CDR3 DNA sequence: TGTGCCAGCAGCCCCAACGACAGGGGGCATCGGAGGGCTTTCTTT. Translation gives CASSPNDRGHRRAFF.

This clonotype came up many times. The chain uses TRBV7-2 and TRBJ1-5, with TRBD1 matching over 8 bases. Trimming cost V 2 bases and J 2 bases; bases outside gene matches: 2. The CDR3 consists of 15 residues. Germline V gene sequence: CDR1 SGHTA, CDR2 FQGNSA. CDR3 in DNA: TGTGCCAGCAGCTTACAGGGGGCTGGCAATCAGCCCCAGCATTTT. Protein product: CASSLQGAGNQPQHF.

This chain links TRBV4-3 with TRBJ2-6, with D possibly matching TRBD2 (6 bases). Germline values: CDR1 LGHNA, CDR2 YSLEER. V was shortened by 1 base and J by 2 bases, with 12 bases between the two germline ends. This CDR3 spans 17 amino acids. CDR3 bases: TGCGCCAGCAGCCAAGCCCTGGGCGGGGCTGGGGCCAACGTCCTGACTTTC. Translating it yields CASSQALGGAGANVLTF.

This clonotype was observed many times. The chain carries TRBV20-1 and TRBJ1-4; TRBD1 agrees at 11 bases. V lost 1 base and J lost 2; bases outside the gene matches: 3. Germline V gene lookup returns CDR1 DFQATT and CDR2 SNEGSKA (reference sequence). The CDR3 length is 16 residues. CDR3 nucleotide sequence: TGCAGTGCTAGAGGGGGACAGGGGGTGACTAATGAAAAACTGTTTTTT. It specifies CSARGGQGVTNEKLFF.

Details on this clonotype: Sequence at one end of the junction differs from germline and may be a read error. As DNA, the CDR3 is TGCGCCAGCAGACAAGATTCGTCCGGGACACTCGCGAAGGGCTACACCTTC. Protein sequence: CASRQDSSGTLAKGYTF. This sequence joins TRBV4-3 and TRBJ1-2; D is perhaps TRBD1 (6 bases). This CDR3 region has 17 residues. Germline V gene lookup returns CDR1 LGHNA and CDR2 YSLEER.

The sample holds many counts of this clonotype. The chain combines TRBV20-1 with TRBJ1-1, with D perhaps matching TRBD1 (5 bases). Trimming left V 4 bases short and J 3 bases short, with 15 bases between. Germline V gene data show CDR1 as DFQATT and CDR2 as SNEGSKA (reference sequence). This CDR3 comprises 14 residues. The DNA of the CDR3 is TGCAGTGCTACCAGGACCTGGGGCGACACTGAAGCTTTCTTT. Amino acid sequence: CSATRTWGDTEAFF.

This clonotype was seen repeatedly, ten times or more. The gene calls are TRBV4-3 and TRBJ2-5; TRBD1 or TRBD2 may be the D gene (6 bases each). V gave up 2 bases and J gave up 5 bases, with 12 bases separating them. CDR3 length: 14 amino acids. CDR1 and CDR2 (germline): LGHNA, YSLEER. In DNA form, the CDR3 reads TGCGCCAGCAGCCAAATGGGGGGCAGGGAGACCCAGTACTTC. This sequence encodes CASSQMGGRETQYF.

The sample holds many counts of this clonotype. V usage is TRBV20-1 and J usage is TRBJ2-7; 7 nucleotides agree with TRBD2. The J segment lost 2 bases and the V segment lost 6 bases, leaving 13 bases of the junction unmatched. This CDR3 spans 15 amino acids. CDR1 is DFQATT, CDR2 SNEGSKA, per germline (reference sequence). The CDR3: CSAHRPGRDPYEQYF. DNA of the CDR3: TGCAGTGCCCATCGACCAGGGAGGGATCCCTACGAGCAGTACTTC.

This clonotype was counted once. This may be a read error: a much more frequent sequence differs by one nucleotide. The chain has TRBV13 and TRBJ1-1; D not certain. Germline V gene data show CDR1 as PRHDT and CDR2 as FYEKMQ (reference sequence). V was shortened by 5 bases and J by 11 bases, with 15 bases between the two germline ends. The CDR3 consists of 12 residues. The chain's CDR3 is CASSPLGGQAFF. CDR3 DNA sequence: TGTGCCAGCAGCCCTCTAGGAGGGCAGGCTTTCTTT.

This clonotype was recorded many times. V is TRBV12-3 or TRBV12-4 and J is TRBJ2-1; 11 bases align to TRBD2. The trim removed 3 bases at V and 9 bases at J, leaving 7 bases unmatched. There are 15 residues in the CDR3. The CDR3 DNA reads TGTGCCAGCAGTTTGCATAGCGGGGGGGCCCCTGAGCAGTTCTTC. Its translation is CASSLHSGGAPEQFF.

Points on this clonotype: The germline gene is not matched at one end of the junction; a read error may be the cause. This rearrangement joins TRBV12-3 or TRBV12-4 to TRBJ1-6; 8 bases map to TRBD1. The CDR3 is made up of 15 amino acids. The CDR3 nucleotides read TGTGCCAGCAGTGTGGACAGGGACTATAATTCACCCCACGACTTT. It codes for CASSVDRDYNSPHDF.

This clonotype has at least ten counts. The chain couples TRBV20-1 to TRBJ2-1; 9 positions agree with TRBD2. The ends lost 1 base at V and 3 bases at J; junction bases unmatched: 1. This CDR3 region has 14 residues. CDR1 DFQATT and CDR2 SNEGSKA come from the germline V gene (reference sequence). The CDR3 reads CSARVAGVYNEQFF. CDR3 nucleotides: TGCAGTGCTAGAGTAGCGGGGGTCTACAATGAGCAGTTCTTC.

This clonotype was seen repeatedly, ten times or more. The rearrangement uses TRBV6-2 or TRBV6-3 and TRBJ2-1; 13 bases are shared with TRBD2. V lost 5 bases to trimming and J lost 8 bases; unmatched junction nucleotides: 3. Germline CDR1 MNHEY, CDR2 SVGEGT. The CDR3 spans 14 residues. The CDR3 is CASSPLAGGHEQFF. CDR3 nucleotide sequence: TGTGCCAGCAGTCCACTAGCGGGGGGGCATGAGCAGTTCTTC.

The table lists this clonotype with many counts. The J gene is TRBJ2-2, the V gene TRBV6-4; TRBD2 matches at 7 bases. Trimming took 7 bases from V and 4 from J; bases not matched to a gene: 9. The germline CDR1 and CDR2 sequences are MRHNA and SNTAGT. The CDR3 loop spans 15 amino acids. Written as DNA, the CDR3 is TGTGCCAGCAAAGGTGAAGCGGGGACCACCGGGGAGCTGTTTTTT. Translating gives CASKGEAGTTGELFF.